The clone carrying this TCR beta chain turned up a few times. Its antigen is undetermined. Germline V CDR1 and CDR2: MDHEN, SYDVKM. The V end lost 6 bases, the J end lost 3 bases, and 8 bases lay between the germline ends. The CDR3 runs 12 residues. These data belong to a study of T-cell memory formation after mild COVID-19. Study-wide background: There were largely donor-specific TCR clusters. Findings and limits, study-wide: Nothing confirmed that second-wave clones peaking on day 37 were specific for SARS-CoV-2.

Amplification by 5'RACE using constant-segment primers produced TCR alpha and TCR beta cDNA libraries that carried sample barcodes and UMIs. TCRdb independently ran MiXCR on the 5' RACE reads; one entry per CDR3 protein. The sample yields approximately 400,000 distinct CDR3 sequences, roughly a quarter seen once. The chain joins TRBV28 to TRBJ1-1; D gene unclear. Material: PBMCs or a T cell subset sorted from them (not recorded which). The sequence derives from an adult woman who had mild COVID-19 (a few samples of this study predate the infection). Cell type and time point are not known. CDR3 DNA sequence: TGTGCCAGCAGGACACCTGACACTGAAGCTTTCTTT. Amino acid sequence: CASRTPDTEAFF.